A single T cell receptor beta chain is shown here with its context. No antigen is known for it. These data originate in a study of T-cell memory formation after mild COVID-19. On the study more broadly: There were largely donor-specific TCR clusters.

TCRdb passed the 5' RACE reads through MiXCR, listing each CDR3 protein once. The sample carries 530,000 or so distinct CDR3 sequences, around 15% recorded once. Between the trimmed V and J ends, which lost 1 base and 0 bases, there was a span of 16 bases. CDR1 and CDR2 from the germline V gene are SNHLY and FYNNEI. The CDR3 consists of 18 residues. Study results and caveats: Among CD4+ contracting clones, most were CM and EM, and CD8+ ones EMRA. Clones contracting across day 15 to 85 had a balanced CD4/CD8 profile; later expanding clones leaned CD4+.

This clonotype was obtained from an adult woman who had mild COVID-19 (a few samples of this study predate the infection). Cell type and time point are not known. The V and J genes are TRBV2 and TRBJ1-3; weak D call: TRBD1 (6 bases). The specimen was PBMCs or a T cell subset sorted from them (not recorded which). CDR3 sequence (DNA): TGTGCCAGCAGTGAAGGGTCAGGGGCCCTGAGCTCTGGAAACACCATATATTTT. This codes for CASSEGSGALSSGNTIYF.